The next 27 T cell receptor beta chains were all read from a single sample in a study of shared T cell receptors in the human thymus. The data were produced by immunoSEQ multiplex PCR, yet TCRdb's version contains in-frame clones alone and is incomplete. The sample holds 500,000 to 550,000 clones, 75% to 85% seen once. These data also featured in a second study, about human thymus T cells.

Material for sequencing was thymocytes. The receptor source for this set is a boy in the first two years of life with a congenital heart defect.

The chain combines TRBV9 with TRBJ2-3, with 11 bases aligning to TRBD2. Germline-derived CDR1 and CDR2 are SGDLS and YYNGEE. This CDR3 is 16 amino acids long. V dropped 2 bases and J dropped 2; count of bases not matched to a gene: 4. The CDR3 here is CASSVPGLADTDTQYF. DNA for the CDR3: TGTGCCAGCAGCGTGCCGGGACTAGCGGACACAGATACGCAGTATTTT.

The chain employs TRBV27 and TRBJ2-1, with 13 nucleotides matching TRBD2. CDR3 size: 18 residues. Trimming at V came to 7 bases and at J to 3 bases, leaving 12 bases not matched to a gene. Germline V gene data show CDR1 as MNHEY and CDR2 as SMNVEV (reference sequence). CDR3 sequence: CASNSLAGGKQNYNEQFF. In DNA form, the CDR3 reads TGTGCCAGCAACTCACTAGCGGGAGGGAAGCAGAACTACAATGAGCAGTTCTTC.

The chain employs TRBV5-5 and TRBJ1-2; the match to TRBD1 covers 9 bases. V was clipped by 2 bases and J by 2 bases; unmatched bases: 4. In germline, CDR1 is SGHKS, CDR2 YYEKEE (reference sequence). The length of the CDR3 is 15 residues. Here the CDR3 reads CASSFLGQGNYGYTF. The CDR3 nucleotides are TGTGCCAGCAGCTTCCTGGGACAGGGAAACTATGGCTACACCTTC.

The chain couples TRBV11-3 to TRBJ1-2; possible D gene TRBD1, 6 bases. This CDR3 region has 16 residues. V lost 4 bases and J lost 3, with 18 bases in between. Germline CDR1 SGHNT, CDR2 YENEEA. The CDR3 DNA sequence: TGTGCCAGCAGCTCACCCCCCGACAGGAAGGACTATGGCTACACCTTC. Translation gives CASSSPPDRKDYGYTF.

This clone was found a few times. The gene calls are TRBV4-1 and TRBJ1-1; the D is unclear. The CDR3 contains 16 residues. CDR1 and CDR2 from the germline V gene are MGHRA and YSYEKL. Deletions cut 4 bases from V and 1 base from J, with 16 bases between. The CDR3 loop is CASSRKIDGANTEAFF. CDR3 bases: TGCGCCAGCAGCCGCAAGATAGACGGAGCGAACACTGAAGCTTTCTTT.

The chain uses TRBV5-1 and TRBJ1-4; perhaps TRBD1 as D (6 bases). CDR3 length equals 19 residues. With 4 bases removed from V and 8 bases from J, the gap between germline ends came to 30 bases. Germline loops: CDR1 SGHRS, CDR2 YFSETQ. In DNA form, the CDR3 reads TGCGCCAGCAGCGCGTCCTATCCGGGACAACCCGGGAAGGGGGAAAAACTGTTTTTT. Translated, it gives CASSASYPGQPGKGEKLFF. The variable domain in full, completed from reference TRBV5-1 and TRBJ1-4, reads KAGVTQTPRYLIKTRGQQVTLSCSPISGHRSVSWYQQTPGQGLQFLFEYFSETQRNKGNFPGRFSGRQFSNSRSEMNVSTLELGDSALYLCASSASYPGQPGKGEKLFFGSGTQLSVL.

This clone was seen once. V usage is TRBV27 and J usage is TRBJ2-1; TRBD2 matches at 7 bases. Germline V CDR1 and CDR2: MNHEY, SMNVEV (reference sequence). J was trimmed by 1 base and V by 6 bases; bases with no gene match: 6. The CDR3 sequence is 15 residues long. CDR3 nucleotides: TGTGCCAGCAGCCTCCGGGAGGCTTCCTACAATGAGCAGTTCTTC. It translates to CASSLREASYNEQFF.

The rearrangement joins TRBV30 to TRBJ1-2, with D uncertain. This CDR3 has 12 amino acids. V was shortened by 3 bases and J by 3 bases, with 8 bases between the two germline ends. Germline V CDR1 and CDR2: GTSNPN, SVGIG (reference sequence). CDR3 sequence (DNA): TGTGCCTGGAGGGCCGGGGACTATGGCTACACCTTC. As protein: CAWRAGDYGYTF.

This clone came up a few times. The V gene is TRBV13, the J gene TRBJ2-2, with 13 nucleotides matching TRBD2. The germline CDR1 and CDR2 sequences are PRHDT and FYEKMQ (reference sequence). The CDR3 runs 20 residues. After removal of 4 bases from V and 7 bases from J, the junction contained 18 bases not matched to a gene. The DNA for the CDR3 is TGTGCCAGCAGCTCCCCCACCGGGACTAGCGGGATCAATCGGGGCGGGGAGCTGTTTTTT. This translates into CASSSPTGTSGINRGGELFF.

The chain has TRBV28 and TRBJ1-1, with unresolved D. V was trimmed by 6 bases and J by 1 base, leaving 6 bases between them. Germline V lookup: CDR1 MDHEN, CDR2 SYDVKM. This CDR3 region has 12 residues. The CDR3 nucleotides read TGTGCCAGCAGGCGACAGAACACTGAAGCTTTCTTT. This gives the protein CASRRQNTEAFF.

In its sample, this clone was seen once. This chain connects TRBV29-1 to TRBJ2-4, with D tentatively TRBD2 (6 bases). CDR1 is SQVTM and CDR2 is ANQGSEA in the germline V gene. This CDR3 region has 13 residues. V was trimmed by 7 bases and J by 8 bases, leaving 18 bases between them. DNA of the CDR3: TGCAGCGCCACTAGGAGGGGAAAAGACATTCAGTACTTC. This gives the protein CSATRRGKDIQYF.

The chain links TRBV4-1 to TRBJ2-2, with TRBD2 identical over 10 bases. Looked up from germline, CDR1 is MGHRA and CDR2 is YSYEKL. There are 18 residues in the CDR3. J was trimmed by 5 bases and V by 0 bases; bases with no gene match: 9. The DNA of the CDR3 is TGCGCCAGCAGCCAAGATGCCCTAGCGGGAGTAGGAACCGGGGAGCTGTTTTTT. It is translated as CASSQDALAGVGTGELFF.

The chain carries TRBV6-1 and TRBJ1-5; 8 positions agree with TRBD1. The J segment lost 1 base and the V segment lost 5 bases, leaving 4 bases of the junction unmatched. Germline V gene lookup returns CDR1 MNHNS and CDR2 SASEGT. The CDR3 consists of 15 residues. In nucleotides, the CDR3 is TGTGCCAGCAGTACACAGGGGGGCAGCAATCAGCCCCAGCATTTT. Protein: CASSTQGGSNQPQHF.

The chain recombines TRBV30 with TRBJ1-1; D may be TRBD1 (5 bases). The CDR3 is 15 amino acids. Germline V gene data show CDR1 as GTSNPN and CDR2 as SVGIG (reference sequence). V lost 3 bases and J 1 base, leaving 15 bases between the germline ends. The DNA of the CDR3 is TGTGCCTGGAGGGGTAGGGGCAAAAAGAACACTGAAGCTTTCTTT. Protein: CAWRGRGKKNTEAFF.

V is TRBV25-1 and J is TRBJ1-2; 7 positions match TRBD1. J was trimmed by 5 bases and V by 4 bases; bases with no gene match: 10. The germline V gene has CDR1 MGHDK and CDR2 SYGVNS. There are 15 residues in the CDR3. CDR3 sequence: CASSGKGADLYGYTF. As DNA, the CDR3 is TGTGCCAGCAGTGGCAAGGGGGCAGACCTTTATGGCTACACCTTC.

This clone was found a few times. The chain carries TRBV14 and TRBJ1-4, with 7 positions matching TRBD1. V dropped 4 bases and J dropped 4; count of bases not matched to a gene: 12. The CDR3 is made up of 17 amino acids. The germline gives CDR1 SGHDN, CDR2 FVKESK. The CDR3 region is CASSRGRDSSFNEKLFF. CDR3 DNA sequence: TGTGCCAGCAGCCGAGGCCGGGACAGCTCCTTTAATGAAAAACTGTTTTTT.

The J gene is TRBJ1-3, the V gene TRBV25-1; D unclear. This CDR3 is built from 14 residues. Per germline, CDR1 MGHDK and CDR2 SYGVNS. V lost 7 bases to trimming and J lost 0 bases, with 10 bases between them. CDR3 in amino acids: CASIVSSSGNTIYF. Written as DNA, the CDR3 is TGTGCCAGCATCGTCTCCAGCTCTGGAAACACCATATATTTT.

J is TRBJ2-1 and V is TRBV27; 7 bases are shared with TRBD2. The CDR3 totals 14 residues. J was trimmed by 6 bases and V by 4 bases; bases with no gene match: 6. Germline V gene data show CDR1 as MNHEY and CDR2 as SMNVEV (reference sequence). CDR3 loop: CASSWGGSANEQFF. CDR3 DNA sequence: TGTGCCAGCAGTTGGGGCGGGAGTGCCAATGAGCAGTTCTTC.

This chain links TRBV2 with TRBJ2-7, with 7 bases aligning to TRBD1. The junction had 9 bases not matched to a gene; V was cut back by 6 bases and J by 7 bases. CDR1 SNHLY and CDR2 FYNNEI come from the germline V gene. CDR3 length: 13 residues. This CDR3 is CASRPTGAREQYF. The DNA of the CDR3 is TGTGCCAGCAGGCCAACAGGGGCGCGGGAGCAGTACTTC.

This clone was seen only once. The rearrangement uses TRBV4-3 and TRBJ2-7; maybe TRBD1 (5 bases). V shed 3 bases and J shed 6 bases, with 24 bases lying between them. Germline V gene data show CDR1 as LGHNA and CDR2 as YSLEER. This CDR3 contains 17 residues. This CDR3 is CASSHKSTGPIPSEQYF. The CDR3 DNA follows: TGCGCCAGCAGCCACAAGTCTACAGGCCCAATACCTTCCGAGCAGTACTTC.

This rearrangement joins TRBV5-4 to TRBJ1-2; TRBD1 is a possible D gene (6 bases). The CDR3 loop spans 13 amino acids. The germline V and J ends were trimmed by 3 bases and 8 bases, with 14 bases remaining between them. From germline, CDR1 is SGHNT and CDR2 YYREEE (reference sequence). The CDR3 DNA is TGTGCCAGCAGCTCACAGGGATTTGGGGGCTACACCTTC. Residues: CASSSQGFGGYTF.

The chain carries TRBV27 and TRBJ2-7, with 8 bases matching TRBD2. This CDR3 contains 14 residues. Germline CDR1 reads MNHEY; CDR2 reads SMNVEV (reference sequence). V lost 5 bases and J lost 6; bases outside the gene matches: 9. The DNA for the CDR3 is TGTGCCAGCAGTCCCCGGCCGGGGGGGGGCGAGCAGTACTTC. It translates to CASSPRPGGGEQYF.

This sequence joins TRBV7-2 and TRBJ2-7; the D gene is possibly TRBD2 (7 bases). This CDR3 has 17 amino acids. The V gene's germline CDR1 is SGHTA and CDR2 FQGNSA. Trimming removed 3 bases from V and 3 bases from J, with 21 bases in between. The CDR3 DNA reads TGTGCCAGCAGCTTCACCGCATGGGGGGGAGGGGGCTACGAGCAGTACTTC. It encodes CASSFTAWGGGGYEQYF.

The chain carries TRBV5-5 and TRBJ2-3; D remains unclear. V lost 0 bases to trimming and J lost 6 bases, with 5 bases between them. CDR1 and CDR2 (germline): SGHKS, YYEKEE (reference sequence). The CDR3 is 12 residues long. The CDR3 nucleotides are TGTGCCAGCAGCTTGGGGGCCGATACGCAGTATTTT. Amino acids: CASSLGADTQYF.

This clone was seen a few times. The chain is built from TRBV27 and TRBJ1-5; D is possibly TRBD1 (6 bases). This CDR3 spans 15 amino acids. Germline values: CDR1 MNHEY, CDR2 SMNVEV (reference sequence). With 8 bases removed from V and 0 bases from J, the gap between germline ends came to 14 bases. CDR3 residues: CASRIGTHSNQPQHF. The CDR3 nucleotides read TGTGCCAGCCGCATCGGGACACATAGCAATCAGCCCCAGCATTTT.

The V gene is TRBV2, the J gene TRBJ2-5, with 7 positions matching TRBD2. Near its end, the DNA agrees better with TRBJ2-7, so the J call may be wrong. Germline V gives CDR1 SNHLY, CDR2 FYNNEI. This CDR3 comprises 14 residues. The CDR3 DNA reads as TGTGCCAGCAGTGACGAGGGCGGGAGTGCCGAGCAGTACTTC. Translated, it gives CASSDEGGSAEQYF.

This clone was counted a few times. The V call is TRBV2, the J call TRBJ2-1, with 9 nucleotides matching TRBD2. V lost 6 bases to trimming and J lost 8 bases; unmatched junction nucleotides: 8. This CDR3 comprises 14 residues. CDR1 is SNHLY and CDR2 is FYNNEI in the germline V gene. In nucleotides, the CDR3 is TGTGCCAGCAGAGTAGCGGGAGTTGCTGATGAGCAGTTCTTC. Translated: CASRVAGVADEQFF.